This T cell receptor (beta chain) derives from a study of T-cell reconstitution after alpha-beta-depleted transplantation in children. It was with unique molecular identifiers that the TCRbeta library was prepared. TCRdb reprocessed the PCR reads with MiXCR, giving one entry per CDR3 protein. The data show 640,000 or so distinct CDR3 sequences, 16% seen once. This clonotype was detected many times. Germline lookup yields CDR1 MNHNS and CDR2 SASEGT. Trimming at V came to 6 bases and at J to 4 bases, leaving 10 bases not matched to a gene. This CDR3 region has 15 residues. J is TRBJ1-1 and V is TRBV6-1, with 8 bases aligning to TRBD1. The source material was PBMCs from the stem cell graft donor, sampled from the stem cell graft. The clonotype was recovered from a human donor who donated a stem cell graft to a child with acute myeloid leukemia. As DNA, the CDR3 is TGTGCCAGCAGCCCGGACAGGGCTAAAAGCACTGAAGCTTTCTTT. Protein sequence: CASSPDRAKSTEAFF.